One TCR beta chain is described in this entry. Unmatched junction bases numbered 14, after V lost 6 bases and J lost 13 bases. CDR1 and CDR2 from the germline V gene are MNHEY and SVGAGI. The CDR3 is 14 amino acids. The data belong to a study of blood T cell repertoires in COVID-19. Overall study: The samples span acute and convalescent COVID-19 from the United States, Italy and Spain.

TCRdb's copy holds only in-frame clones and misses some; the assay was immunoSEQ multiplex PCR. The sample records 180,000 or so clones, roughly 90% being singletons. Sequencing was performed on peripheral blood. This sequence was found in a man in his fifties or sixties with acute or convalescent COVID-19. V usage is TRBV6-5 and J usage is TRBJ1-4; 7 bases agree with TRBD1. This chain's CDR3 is CASRKGQSAISLFF. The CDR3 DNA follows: TGTGCCAGCAGGAAGGGACAGAGCGCGATATCACTGTTTTTT.